A selection of T cell receptor beta chains follows, all from one sample in a study of shared clonotypes between healthy human individuals. The table came from immunoSEQ multiplex PCR; TCRdb's copy has only in-frame clones and leaves some out. The sample has some 2.4 million clones, roughly 93% seen once. Sequencing was carried out using naive CD4+ T cells from PBMCs. Receptor source: a young man in good health. Some clones in this sample may be carry-over from other donors' samples. CDR3s include the opening cysteine and the closing phenylalanine or tryptophan. Each record gives: CDR3 length, D gene, J gene, V gene, clone size, CDR3 DNA, CDR3 protein. D genes are given only for firm matches. The size entry is marked missing in some rows and otherwise reads once, few, many or a size class.

>13|NA|TRBJ1-1|TRBV5-5|NA
TGTGCCAGCAGCTTGGAAGCGGACACTGAAGCTTTCTTT
CASSLEADTEAFF
>14|NA|TRBJ2-5|TRBV19|NA
TGTGCCAGTAGTACGTTGGGACTGCAAGAGACCCAGTACTTC
CASSTLGLQETQYF
>15|TRBD1|TRBJ1-2|TRBV7-9|NA
TGTGCCAGCAGCGTCCCGGGACAGGGTGACTATGGCTACACCTTC
CASSVPGQGDYGYTF
>12|NA|TRBJ1-1|TRBV2|NA
TGTGCCAGCAGTGAGGGCCTACCTGAAGCTTTCTTT
CASSEGLPEAFF
>15|NA|TRBJ1-2|TRBV6-1|NA
TGTGCCAGCATAAGGTTGACGGCTCCCCAGTACGGCTACACCTTC
CASIRLTAPQYGYTF
>17|NA|TRBJ1-2|TRBV14|NA
TGTGCCAGCAGCCAAGATGGGAGGCCGGGGGGTGACTATGGCTACACCTTC
CASSQDGRPGGDYGYTF
>13|NA|TRBJ1-2|TRBV5-8|NA
TGTGCCAGCAGCTTGGGGGGGCCCTATGGCTACACCTTC
CASSLGGPYGYTF
>15|TRBD2|TRBJ2-3|TRBV7-2|NA
TGTGCCAGCAGCCTACTAGCGGGACACACAGATACGCAGTATTTT
CASSLLAGHTDTQYF
>15|TRBD2|TRBJ2-1|TRBV27|NA
TGTGCCAGCAGTTCCCGCTCTAGCGGACACTGGGGGCAGTTCTTC
CASSSRSSGHWGQFF
>17|TRBD1|TRBJ1-1|TRBV19|NA
TGTGCCAGTAGTATTTACAGGGGGCCGGTAGAGTACACTGAAGCTTTCTTT
CASSIYRGPVEYTEAFF
>12|NA|TRBJ2-5|TRBV28|NA
TGTGCCAGCAGTCTAGCTGCAGAGACCCAGTACTTC
CASSLAAETQYF
>15|TRBD1|TRBJ2-1|TRBV9|NA
TGTGCCAGCAGCCCAACAGGGGAATTAACACCTGAGCAGTTCTTC
CASSPTGELTPEQFF
>12|NA|TRBJ2-7|TRBV14|NA
TGTGCCAGCAGCCTAGGCCCCCTTGGGCAGTACTTC
CASSLGPLGQYF
>14|NA|TRBJ2-5|TRBV7-9|NA
TGTGCCAGCAGCTTAGCGGGGGTCGGGGAGACCCAGTACTTC
CASSLAGVGETQYF
>15|TRBD1|TRBJ1-2|TRBV28|once
TGTGCCAGCAGGACCAGGTCCCAAGGGGGCCGCGGCTACACCTTC
CASRTRSQGGRGYTF
>11|NA|TRBJ2-7|TRBV2|once
TGTGCCAGCAAGCGGGCTGACGAGCAGTACTTC
CASKRADEQYF
>14|TRBD2|TRBJ2-1|TRBV7-3|few
TGTGCCAGTAGTAGCGGGAGGGAGGGGACTGAGCAGTTCTTC
CASSSGREGTEQFF
>14|NA|TRBJ1-2|TRBV5-5|NA
TGTGCCAGCACCTTGAGTTGGGTCAACTATGGCTACACCTTC
CASTLSWVNYGYTF
>13|NA|TRBJ1-1|TRBV6-6|NA
TGTGCCACCGGACCCGGGGGGCGAACTGAAGCTTTCTTT
CATGPGGRTEAFF
>13|NA|TRBJ1-2|TRBV4-3|NA
TGCGCCAGCAGCCAAGATGTTGGGGTTCCCTACACCTTC
CASSQDVGVPYTF
>17|TRBD2|TRBJ2-2|TRBV5-1|NA
TGCGCCAGCAGCTTTACCAGCGGGAGGGGCGGGACCGGGGAGCTGTTTTTT
CASSFTSGRGGTGELFF
>14|NA|TRBJ2-5|TRBV5-4|once
TGTGCCAGCAGCTTGGCTCCGGGGTGGGAGACCCAGTACTTC
CASSLAPGWETQYF
>15|NA|TRBJ1-2|TRBV21-1|NA
TGTGCCAGCAGCAAAGTTAGGCAGGGTATCTATGGCTACACCTTC
CASSKVRQGIYGYTF
>16|NA|TRBJ1-1|TRBV18|NA
TGTGCCAGCTCACCCGGTAAGACACCCATGAACACTGAAGCTTTCTTT
CASSPGKTPMNTEAFF
>11|NA|TRBJ2-5|TRBV5-1|NA
TGCGCCAGCAGTTGGGGGGAGACCCAGTACTTC
CASSWGETQYF
>15|NA|TRBJ2-7|TRBV28|NA
TGTGCCAGCAGTCCTCCCCCCAGCGAGACGCCCGAGCAGTACTTC
CASSPPPSETPEQYF
>16|NA|TRBJ1-1|TRBV5-1|NA
TGCGCCAGTACCTCAATGGGACTCTCTATGAACACTGAAGCTTTCTTT
CASTSMGLSMNTEAFF
>15|TRBD1|TRBJ2-5|TRBV29-1|NA
TGCAGCCTTGCCGGTAGTCAGGGGGCATGGGAGACCCAGTACTTC
CSLAGSQGAWETQYF
>14|NA|TRBJ2-7|TRBV7-2|NA
TGTGCCAGCAGCTTAGCTAAAATATCCTACGAGCAGTACTTC
CASSLAKISYEQYF
>14|NA|TRBJ2-1|TRBV7-8|NA
TGTGCCAGCAGCTTAGAGGCCGCCTACAATGAGCAGTTCTTC
CASSLEAAYNEQFF
>16|TRBD1|TRBJ2-2|TRBV5-1|NA
TGCGCCAGCAGCCCCCTGACAGGGACGAACACCGGGGAGCTGTTTTTT
CASSPLTGTNTGELFF
>15|NA|TRBJ1-4|TRBV19|NA
TGTGCCAGTAGTATCGTAGGGCCGGCTAATGAAAAACTGTTTTTT
CASSIVGPANEKLFF
>13|NA|TRBJ2-5|TRBV4-1|NA
TGCGCCAGCAGCCGACAGGGAGGGGAGACCCAGTACTTC
CASSRQGGETQYF
>12|TRBD1|TRBJ2-7|TRBV28|NA
TGTGCTAGCGGACAGGGGATACGAGAGCAGTACTTC
CASGQGIREQYF
>13|NA|TRBJ1-1|TRBV29-1|NA
TGCAGCCCCGCCAGGAGACTGAACACTGAAGCTTTCTTT
CSPARRLNTEAFF
>14|NA|TRBJ2-5|TRBV13|NA
TGTGCCAGCAGCTCCCGACGGCAACAAGAGACCCAGTACTTC
CASSSRRQQETQYF
>15|TRBD2|TRBJ2-7|TRBV28|NA
TGTGCCACCCATCTGGGGTATGCGGGAGGGCACGAGCAGTACTTC
CATHLGYAGGHEQYF
>10|NA|TRBJ2-1|TRBV29-1|NA
TGCAGCTTCCGCTACAATGAGCAGTTCTTC
CSFRYNEQFF
>15|NA|TRBJ1-5|TRBV5-1|NA
TGCGCCAGCAGCTTGGGAGGGCAGGGGCATCAGCCCCAGCATTTT
CASSLGGQGHQPQHF
>14|TRBD1|TRBJ1-2|TRBV28|NA
TGTGCCAGCAGTCCAGGAGACAGGGATAGTGGCTACACCTTC
CASSPGDRDSGYTF
>18|TRBD2|TRBJ2-5|TRBV28|NA
TGTGCCAGCACCCCGTGGGTAGCGGGAGTGGTGCTCCAAGAGACCCAGTACTTC
CASTPWVAGVVLQETQYF
>15|TRBD1|TRBJ2-1|TRBV5-4|NA
TGTGCCAGCACCCAGGGGGCGAGACGGGGCAATGAGCAGTTCTTC
CASTQGARRGNEQFF
>14|TRBD2|TRBJ2-7|TRBV28|NA
TGTGCCAGCACCATAGCGGGTGCAGCCTACGAGCAGTACTTC
CASTIAGAAYEQYF
>15|NA|TRBJ1-1|TRBV27|NA
TGTGCCAGCAGTTCCTGGGGGGCACTGAACACTGAAGCTTTCTTT
CASSSWGALNTEAFF